This T cell receptor beta chain derives from a study of cytomegalovirus exposure and HLA in healthy donors (dated by TCRdb to about 2017). Notes on the research overall: An earlier analysis of some 500 of the donors reported approximately 290 Gb of sequence data and 120 million or so unique TCR beta sequences from about 179 million T cells. Along with the approximately 650-subject first cohort, a separate validation cohort of approximately 110 different subjects was used. Roughly 5 DR-DQ haplotypes were handled as single units for association and clustering because linkage in the cohort was strong. In a later analysis, previously published TCR beta repertoires from 550 to 750 donors were re-analyzed and high-resolution HLA genotyping was added so that TCR occurrence patterns could be studied. A later genetic analysis used genome-wide SNP genotypes for about 60% of the roughly 700 donors, treating that subset as a discovery cohort. Among the roughly 400 genotyped donors, around 81% belonged to the genetic ancestry cluster associated with self-reported Caucasian donors. Rather than drawing on any new phenotypic data, the later analysis identified candidate immune exposures from TCR beta sequences and the way those sequences occurred across donors. The number of typed donors differed by locus: about 629-640 for A, B, C, DRB1 and DQB1; 500 to 550 for DQA1; 606 for DPA1; and about 450 for DPB1. To predict cytomegalovirus infection status, the study brought together high-throughput TCR immunosequencing, statistical association of individual TCRs with disease status, and machine learning. Class I and class II HLA loci were covered by the typing at four-digit resolution. The T cell repertoires of around 670 subjects were profiled by immunosequencing and related to cytomegalovirus serostatus. The study aimed to test whether cataloging public T cell receptors could reveal signatures of past pathogen exposure. Across approximately 420 genotyped donors of the cohort, an average of roughly 250,000 unique TCR beta nucleotide sequences per donor were sequenced, and 15% to 20% of those sequences were non-productive. Approximately 310 gigabases of sequencing data and 91 million or so unique TCR sequences made up an early release that covered around 640 HLA-typed donors. All discovery cohort repertoires had been generated using a single sequencing platform. In an earlier analysis of 550 to 700 of the donors, high-throughput TCR beta sequencing was used to judge whether each TCR beta V gene segment behaved as functional or pseudogenic. Donor age, sex, ethnicity and CMV serostatus were collected together with the repertoire data. What the authors observed across the whole study: In a later genetic analysis, a missense DCLRE1C variant was associated with V-gene and J-gene trimming of TCR beta chains, and the association was replicated in an independent cohort. Only TCR beta chains were sequenced in this cohort, and the absence of alpha or paired-chain data limited detectable features. Cytomegalovirus status was reported to be diagnosed by the classifier with high specificity and sensitivity in both the original and validation cohorts. For the cohort, immune exposure information was limited to CMV serostatus. Assigning TCR associations to individual alleles was difficult when HLA alleles, especially DR and DQ, strongly co-occurred. According to a later analysis, TCR association rates differed among HLA loci, with DRB1 alleles showing the most associated TCRs and HLA-C alleles showing the fewest. In an earlier analysis of 587 of the donors, most TCR beta V segments appeared in productive rearrangements about 87% or about 30% of the time, broadly matching IMGT annotations. In a later analysis, most CMV-associated TCR beta chains were found to appear HLA-restricted, with HLA associations seemingly driven largely by CMV exposure. Compared with equally common non-associated chains, HLA-associated TCR beta chains in a later analysis were more clonally expanded and had lower generation probabilities. The sequencing pipeline was judged likely to have produced a cluster of highly shared sequence variants as a technical artifact. A total of fewer than 200 TCR beta chains were listed by the study as associated with cytomegalovirus. In a later analysis, several top co-occurrence clusters were reported to appear linked to parvovirus B19, influenza, CMV and Epstein-Barr virus. Most TCR sequences were observed very rarely across donors, whereas some public TCRs were present in many individuals. According to the authors, the approach could potentially be generalized to other disease states and immunological phenotypes. Because counts were too low, seventeen rarely observed V segments, including chromosome 9 orphons, were excluded from the earlier analysis of several hundred of the donors. Compared with the approximately 700-donor mean, donors in an Asian-associated ancestry cluster had fewer N-insertions in productive TCRs, according to a later genetic analysis. A later analysis associated 15,000 to 20,000 TCR beta sequences with specific HLA alleles at a false discovery rate of 0.05. Linkage disequilibrium might explain the correlated functional status among segregating V segments, but an unknown experimental factor could not be ruled out. Because the 87-base-pair reads could not distinguish some IMGT-functional V segments, including TRBV6-2 and TRBV6-3, those segments were excluded. A further reported finding was that TCR beta sequences accurately predicted the HLA-A and HLA-B alleles for most subjects in the first cohort. The presence/absence analyses assumed that sequencing depth was roughly uniform across donors, and that assumption may not be true. In vitro tests confirmed that a few of the cytomegalovirus-associated TCR beta chains recognize cytomegalovirus antigens. HLA typing was unavailable for some donors at each locus, so association tests used only the typed subset.

The library was prepared using the immunoSEQ multiplex PCR assay. For the multiplex PCR, a mixture combining 60 forward primers for TCR Vbeta segments and 13 reverse primers for TCR Jbeta segments was used. The CDR3 region of rearranged TCR beta genes was amplified from genomic DNA with a multiplex PCR assay. On the Illumina HiSeq System, the amplified TCR beta libraries were sequenced as 87-base-pair reads. As for the authors' bioinformatics: In a later analysis, 77 million or so unique TCR beta chains were counted across the 650 to 700 repertoires, and some 10 million of these chains were shared by at least two donors. To remove PCR and sequencing errors, raw reads were error-corrected and collapsed into unique sequences using a nearest-neighbor algorithm that merged closely related sequences. To assign V, D and J gene segments, CDR3 sequences were aligned to IMGT reference sequences. For a sequence to be retained, at least a six-nucleotide match to both a V gene segment and a J gene segment was required. Rearrangements were classified as productive when the CDR3 lacked stop codons and remained in frame with V and J, and all other rearrangements were classified as non-productive. Following IMGT convention, CDR3 was defined as the stretch from the second conserved V-encoded cysteine up to the conserved J-encoded phenylalanine. The earlier analysis of 450 to 750 of the donors excluded any sequence lacking an unambiguous match to a single V gene segment. In an earlier analysis of several hundred of the donors, V segments were called functional above 56.7% productive rearrangements and were called segregating when the between-donor standard deviation exceeded 5%. A statistical classification framework was built for diagnosing cytomegalovirus status from the catalog of TCR beta chain sequences. V and J gene assignment, in a later analysis, came from comparing TCR nucleotide sequences with IMGT/GENE-DB human TR gene sequences. The TCRdist pipeline was used in a later analysis to assign CDR3 sequences and most-parsimonious VDJ recombination scenarios. In a later analysis, each TCR beta chain was defined by its CDR3 amino acid sequence together with its V-gene family, and reads lacking a unique V-gene family were excluded. A later analysis removed 500 to 650 highly shared, low-generation-probability nucleotide sequences to deal with suspected cross-contamination and a sequencing artifact. A later analysis calculated a clonal expansion index for each public chain from normalized within-repertoire ranks of inferred template counts. A later analysis computed generation probabilities with a VDJ recombination model fitted to out-of-frame rearrangements, and checked the results against IGoR. Hypergeometric tests were used in a later analysis to score TCR-TCR, TCR-HLA and TCR-CMV co-occurrence, with a repertoire-size bias correction applied to the TCR pairs. False discovery rates were estimated in a later analysis by permuting HLA or CMV assignments 20 times. In a later analysis, co-occurring TCRs were grouped using DBSCAN, with TCRdist sequence similarity added in when clustering inside HLA-allele-positive subsets. Repertoires with fewer than 30,000 or more than 120,000 public chains, plus five repertoires with anomalous nucleotide sharing, were excluded from co-occurrence clustering. TCRdb retrieved this table from immuneACCESS and kept in-frame rearrangements only. Not all clones are present; in checked studies, unresolved V genes account for under half, and no reason is known for the remainder. The V and J calls and clone size are taken from that table; D and trimming were inferred from the DNA. The table held for this sample gives roughly 34,000 clones. The ten most abundant clones make up around 4.8% of the sample.

V drops 3 bases and J drops 6 bases, leaving 9 bases in between. For CDR1 and CDR2, the germline V gene lists SGHTA and FQGNSA. Including cysteine and phenylalanine, the CDR3 has 12 amino acids. The read is trimmed to its CDR3 DNA, 36 bases read in frame from base 1. In total, fewer than 750 healthy bone marrow donors made up the cohort. Cohort members were all nominally healthy when sampled, although unrecorded immune exposures were likely present. The donor tested CMV seropositive and was one of the 289 seropositive cohort members. Each donor provided a peripheral blood sample, and peripheral blood mononuclear cells were used for TCR beta sequencing. The Qiagen DNeasy Blood Extraction Kit was used to extract genomic DNA from the blood cell samples. A remark on this clone: Its antigen is not yet known.

The sequence was collected from a woman aged 40 to 49 in good health and CMV-seropositive. The chain was built from TRBV7-2 and TRBJ2-7; 6 matching bases give a weak D call of TRBD1. Sequenced: PBMCs. CDR3 protein: CASSLSRGEQYF. Read as DNA, the sequence is TGTGCCAGCAGCTTGAGCAGGGGCGAGCAGTACTTC.